The clone carrying this TCR beta chain was found a few times. Its target is not known. Trimming removed 3 bases from V and 11 bases from J, with 14 bases in between. The CDR3 is 13 amino acids. Looked up from germline, CDR1 is MNHNS and CDR2 is SASEGT. Each replicate PCR on the sorted subsets used about 220 ng DNA (around 31,000 T cell genomes). This table comes from immunoSEQ multiplex PCR, and its TCRdb copy is limited to in-frame clones, with some not included. The data show millions of clones, with about 92% seen just once and over 0.12% held by the top ten. The data were taken from a study of shared clonotypes between healthy human individuals. Broader study findings: Inspection by rarefaction showed sorted-subset sequencing to be incomplete despite large depth. Tissue TCR repertoires likely differ from these blood-only repertoires.

Donors, healthy HIV-negative adults, lacked recent acute infections or vaccinations. The receptor was derived from a man aged 18 to 30 in good health. This sequence joins TRBV6-1 and TRBJ1-5, with unresolved D. Sample: naive CD4+ T cells sorted from blood. Subset noted: CD45RA+ positively selected. CDR3 in amino acids: CASSEEGFKAQHF. CDR3 DNA: TGTGCCAGCAGTGAGGAAGGGTTCAAGGCCCAGCATTTT.